These 16 T cell receptor beta chains came from one sample sequenced in a study of T cells in localized non-small cell lung cancer. Clones were read by immunoSEQ multiplex PCR, and TCRdb kept only the in-frame ones, dropping some. The sample consists of several thousand clones, 90% to 95% of them appearing once. Sequenced here: peripheral blood mononuclear cells, sampled before any cancer treatment. The receptors stem from a male donor aged 60 or over with stage II lung adenocarcinoma.

The chain links TRBV11-2 to TRBJ1-2; D possibly corresponds to TRBD1 (6 bases). The CDR3 extends over 16 amino acids. The germline V gene encodes CDR1 SGHAT and CDR2 FQNNGV. V was shortened by 2 bases and J by 2 bases, with 15 bases between the two germline ends. CDR3 DNA sequence: TGTGCCAGCAGCTTAAAGGGTCAGGGGCTGAACTATGGCTACACCTTC. Translated: CASSLKGQGLNYGYTF.

The chain combines TRBV9 with TRBJ2-7; weak D call: TRBD1 (6 bases). V lost 2 bases and J lost 7, with 25 bases in between. The length of the CDR3 is 17 residues. Germline assignment: CDR1 SGDLS and CDR2 YYNGEE. The DNA of the CDR3 is TGTGCCAGCAGCGTGAACCGGGACAACCCTAGTAGAGGGGAGCAGTACTTC. As protein: CASSVNRDNPSRGEQYF. The variable domain in full, with the rest retrieved from reference TRBV9 and TRBJ2-7, is DSGVTQTPKHLITATGQRVTLRCSPRSGDLSVYWYQQSLDQGLQFLIQYYNGEERAKGNILERFSAQQFPDLHSELNLSSLELGDSALYFCASSVNRDNPSRGEQYFGPGTRLTVT.

For the CDR3, the DNA is TGTGCCTGGAGTGTACCCCGCAGGGTGACAGATACGCAGTATTTT. Protein: CAWSVPRRVTDTQYF. The genes are TRBV30 and TRBJ2-3, with D tentatively TRBD1 (5 bases). This CDR3 has 15 residues. Trimming left V 0 bases short and J 3 bases short, with 13 bases between. Germline-derived CDR1 and CDR2 are GTSNPN and SVGIG (reference sequence).

The rearrangement uses TRBV5-1 and TRBJ2-2; possible D gene TRBD2, 7 bases. This CDR3 is built from 15 residues. Germline CDR1 is SGHRS and CDR2 is YFSETQ. The V and J ends lost 5 bases and 2 bases respectively, with 13 bases between them. The DNA of the CDR3 is TGCGCCAGCAGTAGCGCGGGGGCCAACACCGGGGAGCTGTTTTTT. It specifies CASSSAGANTGELFF. Together with reference TRBV5-1 and TRBJ2-2, the CDR3 gives the full variable domain: KAGVTQTPRYLIKTRGQQVTLSCSPISGHRSVSWYQQTPGQGLQFLFEYFSETQRNKGNFPGRFSGRQFSNSRSEMNVSTLELGDSALYLCASSSAGANTGELFFGEGSRLTVL.

This clone was seen a handful of times. This chain links TRBV7-9 with TRBJ1-6; 7 positions match TRBD1. After removal of 7 bases from V and 3 bases from J, the junction contained 6 bases not matched to a gene. The CDR3 runs 15 residues. CDR1 and CDR2 from the germline V gene are SEHNR and FQNEAQ (reference sequence). For the CDR3, the DNA is TGTGCCAGCACTAATCAGGGGGACTATAATTCACCCCTCCACTTT. Translating it yields CASTNQGDYNSPLHF.

The chain combines TRBV10-2 with TRBJ2-6; D is tentatively TRBD1 or TRBD2 (6 bases each). CDR3 length: 14 residues. The ends were cut back, 8 bases at V and 3 bases at J, with 11 bases in the middle. Germline assignment: CDR1 WSHSY and CDR2 SAAADI. The CDR3 reads CASGGGLGANVLTF. For the CDR3, the DNA is TGCGCCAGCGGAGGGGGGCTTGGGGCCAACGTCCTGACTTTC.

V is TRBV6-9 and J is TRBJ1-3, with TRBD1 matching 8 bases. The CDR3 covers 15 residues. Germline values: CDR1 MNHGY, CDR2 SVAAGI. With V trimmed by 6 bases and J by 4 bases, 8 bases remained unmatched. CDR3 bases: TGTGCCAGCAGCCCCGAGGGGACAGGCGGAAACACCATATATTTT. Amino acid sequence: CASSPEGTGGNTIYF.

This chain connects TRBV5-4 to TRBJ2-7; D is perhaps TRBD2 (5 bases). Trimming pared 1 base from V and 2 bases from J, leaving 10 bases between. Germline V gene lookup returns CDR1 SGHNT and CDR2 YYREEE (reference sequence). This CDR3 region has 14 residues. The CDR3: CASSLRGSPYEQYF. The CDR3 DNA reads as TGTGCCAGCAGCTTGCGGGGATCTCCCTACGAGCAGTACTTC.

This clone was seen only once. The chain recombines TRBV29-1 with TRBJ1-5, with D possibly being TRBD1 (6 bases). This CDR3 comprises 13 residues. The V end lost 5 bases, the J end lost 7 bases, and 15 bases lay between the germline ends. The germline CDR1 and CDR2 sequences are SQVTM and ANQGSEA. In nucleotides, the CDR3 is TGCAGCGTTCGAGGGGGGAAATGGCAGCCCCAGCATTTT. It specifies CSVRGGKWQPQHF.

The V gene is TRBV4-2, the J gene TRBJ1-1; 7 bases map to TRBD1. Unmatched junction bases numbered 11, after V lost 0 bases and J lost 7 bases. Germline CDR1 reads LGHNA; CDR2 reads YNFKEQ. This CDR3 is built from 16 residues. CDR3 DNA: TGTGCCAGCAGCCAAGAAGGGACAGCCCTTGGAAGTGAAGCTTTCTTT. Amino acid sequence: CASSQEGTALGSEAFF.

The chain is built from TRBV5-8 and TRBJ1-1, with D possibly matching TRBD1 (5 bases). The length of the CDR3 is 18 residues. The germline gives CDR1 SGHTS, CDR2 YDEGEE. V was cut by 4 bases and J by 1 base, with 23 bases left in between. CDR3 DNA: TGTGCCAGCAGCGTGGGGCAGCCGACAACTATCCCGAACACTGAAGCTTTCTTT. Amino acid sequence: CASSVGQPTTIPNTEAFF. Full variable domain (missing parts from reference TRBV5-8 and TRBJ1-1): EAGVTQSPTHLIKTRGQQATLRCSPISGHTSVYWYQQALGLGLQFLLWYDEGEERNRGNFPPRFSGRQFPNYSSELNVNALELEDSALYLCASSVGQPTTIPNTEAFFGQGTRLTVV.

The chain is built from TRBV7-2 and TRBJ1-5; TRBD1 matches 7 bases. CDR3 length equals 16 residues. Germline trimming cut 0 bases from V and 7 bases from J; bases unmatched to any gene: 9. Germline CDR1 is SGHTA and CDR2 is FQGNSA. The DNA of the CDR3 is TGTGCCAGCAGCTTAGCGGCAGGGGGTGGAGGGCAGCCCCAGCATTTT. It translates to CASSLAAGGGGQPQHF. Full variable domain (remainder filled in from reference TRBV7-2 and TRBJ1-5): GAGVSQSPSNKVTEKGKDVELRCDPISGHTALYWYRQSLGQGLEFLIYFQGNSAPDKSGLPSDRFSAERTGGSVSTLTIQRTQQEDSAVYLCASSLAAGGGGQPQHFGDGTRLSIL.

The chain recombines TRBV11-2 with TRBJ2-5, with unresolved D. The germline CDR1 and CDR2 sequences are SGHAT and FQNNGV. This CDR3 is built from 12 residues. V was trimmed by 5 bases and J by 3 bases, leaving 7 bases between them. This CDR3 reads CASSLSKETQYF. CDR3 bases: TGTGCCAGCAGCCTTTCCAAAGAGACCCAGTACTTC.

The chain recombines TRBV5-6 with TRBJ1-1, with D possibly being TRBD1 (5 bases). V was trimmed by 0 bases and J by 10 bases, leaving 16 bases between them. Germline loops: CDR1 SGHDT, CDR2 YYEEEE. The CDR3 is made up of 14 amino acids. The CDR3 DNA reads as TGTGCCAGCAGCTTGGCCGGTTCTCCCCAGGGAGCTTTCTTT. Translation gives CASSLAGSPQGAFF.

CDR3 nucleotides: TGCGCCAGCAGCTCGGGACAGTCGAACGAAAAACTGTTTTTT. Translating gives CASSSGQSNEKLFF. The chain recombines TRBV5-1 with TRBJ1-4; 7 bases match TRBD1. The CDR3 loop spans 14 amino acids. In germline, CDR1 is SGHRS, CDR2 YFSETQ. With 3 bases clipped from V and 8 bases from J, the junction kept 7 bases outside the gene matches.

This clone was observed a single time. The chain uses TRBV9 and TRBJ1-5, with D perhaps matching TRBD1 (5 bases). Germline V gene lookup returns CDR1 SGDLS and CDR2 YYNGEE. V was trimmed by 2 bases and J by 0 bases, leaving 6 bases between them. The length of the CDR3 is 14 residues. The CDR3 DNA is TGTGCCAGCAGCGTCGACAGTAGCAATCAGCCCCAGCATTTT. Translating gives CASSVDSSNQPQHF.